Below are 29 T cell receptor beta chains sequenced from a single sample in a study of T cell clonotyping in hematopoietic cell transplantation. The repertoire was sequenced with immunoSEQ multiplex PCR; TCRdb's copy has only in-frame clones and lacks some. The table shows 65,000 to 80,000 clones, with about 96% occurring only once. The time point denotes: recipient sample about 28 days before transplant, after cytoreduction. The sample consisted of peripheral blood mononuclear cells, taken before stem cell transplant. Receptor source: a woman aged 45 to 65 with acute myeloid leukemia. Some clones in this sample may be carry-over from other donors' samples.

The chain couples TRBV7-2 to TRBJ1-3; 9 nucleotides match TRBD1. Germline assignment: CDR1 SGHTA and CDR2 FQGNSA. J gave up 0 bases and V 4 bases, and 7 bases lay outside the gene matches. The CDR3 runs 17 residues. CDR3 nucleotide sequence: TGTGCCAGCAGCTGGGGAATGACAGGGGGCTCTGGAAACACCATATATTTT. Its translation is CASSWGMTGGSGNTIYF.

CDR3 DNA: TGTGCCAGCAGCTCTGGGACTCAGTACTCCTACGAGCAGTACTTC. Residues: CASSSGTQYSYEQYF. This rearrangement joins TRBV11-2 to TRBJ2-7; tentatively, D is TRBD2 (6 bases). V shed 4 bases and J shed 0 bases, with 13 bases lying between them. From germline, CDR1 is SGHAT and CDR2 FQNNGV. This CDR3 is built from 15 residues.

The rearrangement joins TRBV29-1 to TRBJ1-5; D gene uncertain. CDR1 and CDR2 (germline): SQVTM, ANQGSEA. With 0 bases removed from V and 4 bases from J, the gap between germline ends came to 4 bases. The CDR3 has 12 amino acids. CDR3 in DNA: TGCAGCGTTGAAGACATAAATCAGCCCCAGCATTTT. It specifies CSVEDINQPQHF. Full variable domain (outside the CDR3, taken from reference TRBV29-1 and TRBJ1-5): SAVISQKPSRDICQRGTSLTIQCQVDSQVTMMFWYRQQPGQSLTLIATANQGSEATYESGFVIDKFPISRPNLTFSTLTVSNMSPEDSSIYLCSVEDINQPQHFGDGTRLSIL.

The V call is TRBV7-2, the J call TRBJ1-1, with unresolved D. Per germline, CDR1 SGHTA and CDR2 FQGNSA. Trimming removed 4 bases from V and 0 bases from J, with 6 bases in between. The CDR3 contains 13 residues. CDR3 in DNA: TGTGCCAGCAGCTCAGGTATGAACACTGAAGCTTTCTTT. Amino acid sequence: CASSSGMNTEAFF.

The chain couples TRBV7-9 to TRBJ2-3, with 10 bases fitting TRBD2. This CDR3 contains 14 residues. J lost 2 bases, V lost 6 bases, and 2 bases had no gene match. Looked up from germline, CDR1 is SEHNR and CDR2 is FQNEAQ (reference sequence). The CDR3 protein is CASRLAGLTDTQYF. DNA of the CDR3: TGTGCCAGCAGACTAGCGGGGCTCACAGATACGCAGTATTTT.

The rearrangement links TRBV6-1 to TRBJ2-7; perhaps TRBD2 as D (6 bases). The V end lost 5 bases, the J end lost 6 bases, and 11 bases lay between the germline ends. This CDR3 is 12 amino acids long. The germline V gene has CDR1 MNHNS and CDR2 SASEGT. CDR3: CASSYGGREQYF. The CDR3 DNA follows: TGTGCCAGCAGTTATGGAGGGCGCGAGCAGTACTTC.

The gene calls are TRBV5-1 and TRBJ1-2; no reliable D call. This CDR3 is built from 15 residues. The germline V gene has CDR1 SGHRS and CDR2 YFSETQ. The V end lost 0 bases, the J end lost 4 bases, and 13 bases lay between the germline ends. CDR3 residues: CASSLDGRLTYGYTF. The CDR3 DNA sequence: TGCGCCAGCAGCTTGGACGGCCGGCTTACCTATGGCTACACCTTC.

V gene TRBV6-5 combines with J gene TRBJ2-2; D gene unclear. Germline V gene data show CDR1 as MNHEY and CDR2 as SVGAGI. CDR3 length: 15 residues. Trimming removed 0 bases at V and 6 bases at J, with 11 bases between. The CDR3 region is CASSYSGPVPGELFF. The CDR3 nucleotides are TGTGCCAGCAGTTACTCAGGGCCCGTTCCCGGGGAGCTGTTTTTT.

The chain uses TRBV6-5 and TRBJ1-4; 7 positions agree with TRBD1. Germline trimming cut 5 bases from V and 5 bases from J; bases unmatched to any gene: 5. Germline CDR1 is MNHEY and CDR2 is SVGAGI. The CDR3 has 14 amino acids. The CDR3 spells CASSKQGINEKLFF. CDR3 nucleotide sequence: TGTGCCAGCAGTAAACAGGGGATCAATGAAAAACTGTTTTTT.

This clone was detected only once. The chain carries TRBV5-4 and TRBJ2-5, with D perhaps matching TRBD2 (6 bases). CDR1 is SGHNT, CDR2 YYREEE, per germline (reference sequence). V was trimmed by 2 bases and J by 1 base, leaving 9 bases between them. CDR3 size: 14 residues. The CDR3 sequence is CASSLNGGQETQYF. Written as DNA, the CDR3 is TGTGCCAGCAGCTTAAACGGGGGCCAAGAGACCCAGTACTTC.

The genes are TRBV5-6 and TRBJ1-4; TRBD1 is a possible D gene (6 bases). V gave up 0 bases and J gave up 5 bases, with 8 bases separating them. The CDR3 runs 14 residues. Per germline, CDR1 SGHDT and CDR2 YYEEEE. The chain's CDR3 is CASSLGGGNEKLFF. The CDR3 DNA is TGTGCCAGCAGCTTGGGAGGGGGAAATGAAAAACTGTTTTTT. The whole variable domain, filled in from reference TRBV5-6 and TRBJ1-4, reads DAGVTQSPTHLIKTRGQQVTLRCSPKSGHDTVSWYQQALGQGPQFIFQYYEEEERQRGNFPDRFSGHQFPNYSSELNVNALLLGDSALYLCASSLGGGNEKLFFGSGTQLSVL.

The chain combines TRBV30 with TRBJ2-7, with 7 nucleotides matching TRBD2. The CDR3 covers 12 residues. Germline values: CDR1 GTSNPN, CDR2 SVGIG (reference sequence). The V gene end was trimmed by 0 bases and the J gene end by 7 bases; junction bases not matched to a gene: 3. The CDR3 loop reads CAWSVLGGEQYF. CDR3 DNA: TGTGCCTGGAGTGTACTGGGGGGGGAGCAGTACTTC.

The V and J genes are TRBV5-4 and TRBJ2-5, with TRBD2 as a possible D gene (7 bases). V lost 4 bases, J lost 5 bases, and 15 bases lay in between. This CDR3 has 14 residues. CDR1 and CDR2 (germline): SGHNT, YYREEE (reference sequence). The CDR3 sequence is CASSRGATRETQYF. The CDR3 DNA reads as TGTGCCAGCAGCCGGGGGGCAACACGCGAGACCCAGTACTTC. Filled out from reference TRBV5-4 and TRBJ2-5, the complete variable domain reads ETGVTQSPTHLIKTRGQQVTLRCSSQSGHNTVSWYQQALGQGPQFIFQYYREEENGRGNFPPRFSGLQFPNYSSELNVNALELDDSALYLCASSRGATRETQYFGPGTRLLVL.

The V and J genes are TRBV30 and TRBJ1-2; D uncertain. The CDR3 sequence is 14 residues long. From germline, CDR1 is GTSNPN and CDR2 SVGIG (reference sequence). Trimming shortened V by 4 bases and J by 8 bases, and 20 bases separated the two germline ends. This chain's CDR3 is CAWTSGTQARGYTF. The CDR3 region has the DNA TGTGCCTGGACCTCAGGAACCCAGGCGAGGGGCTACACCTTC. Using reference TRBV30 and TRBJ1-2 for the parts outside the CDR3, the full variable domain is SQTIHQWPATLVQPVGSPLSLECTVEGTSNPNLYWYRQAAGRGLQLLFYSVGIGQISSEVPQNLSASRPQDRQFILSSKKLLLSDSGFYLCAWTSGTQARGYTFGSGTRLTVV.

This chain connects TRBV7-2 to TRBJ2-2; unclear D gene. Trimming pared 4 bases from V and 3 bases from J, leaving 9 bases between. The germline CDR1 and CDR2 sequences are SGHTA and FQGNSA. This CDR3 spans 14 amino acids. CDR3 sequence (DNA): TGTGCCAGCAGCTCCCTAGTATACACCGGGGAGCTGTTTTTT. This gives the protein CASSSLVYTGELFF.

The chain is built from TRBV5-4 and TRBJ2-1; 11 positions match TRBD2. This CDR3 region has 15 residues. With V trimmed by 0 bases and J by 10 bases, 6 bases remained unmatched. Germline V gives CDR1 SGHNT, CDR2 YYREEE (reference sequence). The chain's CDR3 is CASSLGLAGGGEQFF. The CDR3 region has the DNA TGTGCCAGCAGCTTGGGGCTAGCGGGGGGCGGGGAGCAGTTCTTC.

In DNA, the CDR3 is TGTGCCAGCAGAAGGGGAGGGGTTATTGCTTTCTTT. Encoded protein: CASRRGGVIAFF. The chain has TRBV2 and TRBJ1-1; D possibly corresponds to TRBD1 (5 bases). CDR1 SNHLY and CDR2 FYNNEI come from the germline V gene. V was pared by 6 bases and J by 11 bases, with 16 bases between. The CDR3 loop spans 12 amino acids.

The chain's CDR3 is CASNPTGWAGNTIYF. The CDR3 coding sequence is TGTGCCAGTAATCCTACAGGGTGGGCTGGAAACACCATATATTTT. This rearrangement joins TRBV19 to TRBJ1-3; a possible D gene is TRBD1 (6 bases). CDR3 size: 15 residues. From germline, CDR1 is LNHDA and CDR2 SQIVND (reference sequence). V dropped 7 bases and J dropped 2 bases, with 15 bases sitting between them.

The chain has TRBV2 and TRBJ1-5; D is undetermined. With 9 bases removed from V and 4 bases from J, the gap between germline ends came to 16 bases. Germline CDR1 is SNHLY and CDR2 is FYNNEI. This CDR3 has 14 amino acids. The CDR3: CASRVGVGNQPQHF. Here the CDR3 DNA reads TGTGCCAGTAGAGTCGGGGTCGGGAATCAGCCCCAGCATTTT.

This sequence joins TRBV7-2 and TRBJ2-1, with D perhaps TRBD1 (5 bases). Germline V gene lookup returns CDR1 SGHTA and CDR2 FQGNSA. The CDR3 consists of 14 residues. Trimming took 1 base from V and 9 from J, leaving 13 bases between them. This CDR3 reads CASSLVPGYGEQFF. The CDR3 DNA reads as TGTGCCAGCAGCTTAGTCCCAGGGTACGGTGAGCAGTTCTTC.

The genes are TRBV5-1 and TRBJ2-1; D is perhaps TRBD1 or TRBD2 (5 bases each). Germline loops: CDR1 SGHRS, CDR2 YFSETQ. This CDR3 contains 15 residues. Trimming pared 2 bases from V and 5 bases from J, leaving 14 bases between. CDR3 coding DNA: TGCGCCAGCAGCTTCCGGCCCTGGGGGAACAATGAGCAGTTCTTC. Encoded protein: CASSFRPWGNNEQFF.

The chain couples TRBV2 to TRBJ1-2, with D possibly TRBD1 on 5 matching bases. Germline-derived CDR1 and CDR2 are SNHLY and FYNNEI. V lost 6 bases to trimming and J lost 2 bases, with 10 bases between them. The CDR3 is 13 residues long. CDR3 sequence: CASRGDGNYGYTF. In DNA form, the CDR3 reads TGTGCCAGCAGGGGGGACGGAAACTATGGCTACACCTTC.

The CDR3 coding sequence is TGTGCCTGGAATCTAAATTGGGGGGTGAACACTGAAGCTTTCTTT. The encoded protein is CAWNLNWGVNTEAFF. This chain connects TRBV30 to TRBJ1-1; a weak D match, TRBD1 (5 bases). With 4 bases removed from V and 0 bases from J, the gap between germline ends came to 15 bases. The CDR3 covers 15 residues. Germline V gene lookup returns CDR1 GTSNPN and CDR2 SVGIG (reference sequence).

The chain carries TRBV28 and TRBJ1-5; D possibly corresponds to TRBD1 (5 bases). The CDR3 length is 13 residues. Germline V gives CDR1 MDHEN, CDR2 SYDVKM. CDR3 nucleotides: TGTGCAACAGACCTTGGGGCCAATCAGCCCCAGCATTTT. It yields the protein CATDLGANQPQHF.

The count of this clone is one. The chain employs TRBV2 and TRBJ2-7; 8 positions agree with TRBD1. Germline V gene sequence: CDR1 SNHLY, CDR2 FYNNEI. V was clipped by 2 bases and J by 4 bases; unmatched bases: 4. The CDR3 length is 14 residues. The CDR3 is CASSEKRQGYEQYF. CDR3 nucleotides: TGTGCCAGCAGTGAAAAGAGACAGGGGTACGAGCAGTACTTC. The whole variable domain, remainder taken from reference TRBV2 and TRBJ2-7, is EPEVTQTPSHQVTQMGQEVILRCVPISNHLYFYWYRQILGQKVEFLVSFYNNEISEKSEIFDDQFSVERPDGSNFTLKIRSTKLEDSAMYFCASSEKRQGYEQYFGPGTRLTVT.

The V gene is TRBV19, the J gene TRBJ2-7; 9 bases map to TRBD1. V lost 4 bases and J lost 1; bases outside the gene matches: 5. The CDR3 consists of 15 residues. Germline V gives CDR1 LNHDA, CDR2 SQIVND (reference sequence). The CDR3 bases are TGTGCCAGTAGTACCGGGACAGGGATATCCTACGAGCAGTACTTC. Its translation: CASSTGTGISYEQYF.

The chain is built from TRBV30 and TRBJ1-3, with 8 bases matching TRBD1. The CDR3 spans 14 residues. The germline V gene has CDR1 GTSNPN and CDR2 SVGIG (reference sequence). V was pared by 0 bases and J by 6 bases, with 4 bases of the junction left unmatched. The CDR3 protein is CAWSVSGGANTIYF. The DNA for the CDR3 is TGTGCCTGGAGTGTGTCAGGGGGCGCAAACACCATATATTTT.

The chain employs TRBV6-1 and TRBJ2-7, with D unresolved. CDR3 length: 12 residues. CDR1 MNHNS and CDR2 SASEGT come from the germline V gene. V was cut by 3 bases and J by 2 bases, with 5 bases left in between. The CDR3 DNA is TGTGCCAGCAGTGACAGAGCCTACGAGCAGTACTTC. Encoded protein: CASSDRAYEQYF.

This chain joins TRBV5-4 and TRBJ1-1; D might be TRBD1 (5 bases). The length of the CDR3 is 14 residues. Germline assignment: CDR1 SGHNT and CDR2 YYREEE (reference sequence). Trimming removed 6 bases from V and 1 base from J, with 13 bases in between. CDR3 nucleotides: TGTGCCAGCACCAGGAGGGGCGAGAACACTGAAGCTTTCTTT. Its translation: CASTRRGENTEAFF.